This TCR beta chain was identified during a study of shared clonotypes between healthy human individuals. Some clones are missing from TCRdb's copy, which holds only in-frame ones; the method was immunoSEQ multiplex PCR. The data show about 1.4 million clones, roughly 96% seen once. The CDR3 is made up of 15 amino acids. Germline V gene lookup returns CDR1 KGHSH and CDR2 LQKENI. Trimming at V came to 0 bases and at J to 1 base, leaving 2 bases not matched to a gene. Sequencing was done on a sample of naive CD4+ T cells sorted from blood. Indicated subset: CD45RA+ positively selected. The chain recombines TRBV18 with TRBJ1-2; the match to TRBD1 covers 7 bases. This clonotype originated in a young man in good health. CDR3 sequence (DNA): TGTGCCAGCTCACCACCGGGACAGATTAACTATGGCTACACCTTC. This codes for CASSPPGQINYGYTF.